Listed below are T cell receptor beta chains from one sample, sequenced in a study of cytomegalovirus exposure and HLA in healthy donors. Here immunoSEQ multiplex PCR was the method, and the copy in TCRdb shows in-frame clones only, minus some. Found here are tens of thousands of clones, under 80% of them singletons; the top ten hold about 15%. Sequenced material: PBMCs. The receptors here all came from a male donor in good health and CMV-seropositive. CDR3s include the opening cysteine and the closing phenylalanine or tryptophan. The D gene is left open where the match is weak. Size is omitted from some rows. Given values are once, few, many or a class for expanded clones.

clone_size	v_call	d_call	j_call	cdr3_aa	cdr3_nt
few	TRBV7-2	NA	TRBJ1-2	CASSQGYGYTF	TGTGCCAGCAGCCAGGGGTATGGCTACACCTTC
NA	TRBV7-9	NA	TRBJ2-7	CSSSRPGGEQYF	TGTTCCAGCAGCCGGCCTGGCGGGGAGCAGTACTTC
once	TRBV6-1	TRBD1	TRBJ1-5	CASSEFTGERPQHF	TGTGCCAGCAGTGAATTCACAGGGGAGAGGCCCCAGCATTTT
once	TRBV9	NA	TRBJ1-6	CASSLDRNSPLHF	TGTGCCAGCAGCCTCGACAGAAATTCACCCCTCCACTTT
NA	TRBV5-1	NA	TRBJ1-2	CASSSNRDPSRGGVNYGYTF	TGCGCCAGCAGCTCAAACCGGGACCCGTCGAGGGGGGGAGTTAACTATGGCTACACCTTC
NA	TRBV7-2	NA	TRBJ1-5	CASSTHRGLYSNQPQHF	TGTGCCAGCAGCACCCATCGAGGACTTTATAGCAATCAGCCCCAGCATTTT
NA	TRBV19	NA	TRBJ2-3	CASRDYQGTDTQYF	TGTGCCAGTAGGGACTACCAAGGCACAGATACGCAGTATTTT
few	TRBV2	TRBD2	TRBJ2-7	CASSSSGLAGEQYF	TGTGCCAGCTCTTCATCGGGACTAGCGGGAGAGCAGTACTTC
NA	TRBV9	NA	TRBJ1-4	CASSVGAGFEKLFF	TGTGCCAGCAGCGTAGGGGCCGGATTCGAAAAACTGTTTTTT
NA	TRBV19	NA	TRBJ2-1	CASSMGRGDEQFF	TGTGCCAGTAGTATGGGTAGGGGCGATGAGCAGTTCTTC
few	TRBV19	TRBD2	TRBJ2-1	CASSIPLGGAHNEQFF	TGTGCCAGTAGTATCCCCCTCGGGGGGGCCCACAATGAGCAGTTCTTC
NA	TRBV6-5	TRBD2	TRBJ2-7	CASSSRGEWGYEQYF	TGTGCCAGCAGTTCGCGGGGGGAGTGGGGCTACGAGCAGTACTTC
NA	TRBV9	NA	TRBJ1-2	CASSASGGYYGYTF	TGTGCCAGCAGCGCTTCCGGGGGTTACTATGGCTACACCTTC
once	TRBV30	TRBD2	TRBJ2-1	CAWSVLAGGSEQFF	TGTGCCTGGAGTGTATTAGCGGGAGGGAGTGAGCAGTTCTTC
medium-sized	TRBV4-3	NA	TRBJ1-1	CASSQGEGNTEAFF	TGCGCCAGCAGCCAAGGGGAGGGGAACACTGAAGCTTTCTTT
NA	TRBV5-6	TRBD2	TRBJ2-2	CASSPTSGWGRSGTGELFF	TGTGCCAGCAGCCCCACTAGCGGTTGGGGCCGATCGGGCACCGGGGAGCTGTTTTTT
NA	TRBV6-6	TRBD1	TRBJ1-1	CASRGLQGVTEAFF	TGTGCCAGCAGGGGTCTACAGGGGGTTACTGAAGCTTTCTTT
NA	TRBV29-1	TRBD1	TRBJ2-7	CSGGQNYEQYF	TGCAGCGGGGGACAGAACTACGAGCAGTACTTC
NA	TRBV6-6	NA	TRBJ1-6	CASKGNSPLHF	TGTGCCAGCAAGGGGAATTCACCCCTCCACTTT
NA	TRBV7-2	NA	TRBJ1-4	CASSLTGPTNEKLFF	TGTGCCAGCAGCTTAACAGGACCAACTAATGAAAAACTGTTTTTT
NA	TRBV21-1	NA	TRBJ1-4	CASSKDRLGQEKEKLFF	TGTGCCAGCAGCAAAGATAGGCTTGGACAGGAAAAGGAAAAACTGTTTTTT
NA	TRBV6-5	NA	TRBJ2-5	CASSYDLKETQYF	TGTGCCAGCAGTTACGACTTAAAAGAGACCCAGTACTTC
NA	TRBV4-1	NA	TRBJ2-7	CASSQAPLAGAGSYEQYF	TGCGCCAGCAGCCAAGCCCCCTTGGCGGGGGCCGGATCCTACGAGCAGTACTTC
NA	TRBV13	TRBD1	TRBJ2-7	CASSLDGQGTYEQYF	TGTGCCAGCAGCTTAGACGGACAGGGGACATACGAGCAGTACTTC
NA	TRBV7-3	TRBD2	TRBJ2-1	CASSQGLAGSNEQFF	TGTGCCAGCAGCCAGGGACTAGCGGGTAGCAATGAGCAGTTCTTC
few	TRBV5-4	NA	TRBJ2-7	CASSLMASPEEQYF	TGTGCCAGCAGCTTGATGGCTTCCCCGGAGGAGCAGTACTTC
NA	TRBV15	NA	TRBJ1-1	CATSRERNTEAFF	TGTGCCACCAGCAGAGAGAGGAACACTGAAGCTTTCTTT
NA	TRBV9	NA	TRBJ2-7	CASSVGVGNSYEQYF	TGTGCCAGCAGCGTAGGCGTGGGCAACTCCTACGAGCAGTACTTC
NA	TRBV9	TRBD2	TRBJ2-5	CASSVVGLAQETQYF	TGTGCCAGCAGCGTAGTCGGACTAGCCCAAGAGACCCAGTACTTC
NA	TRBV5-1	NA	TRBJ1-1	CASSLAGGDTEAFF	TGCGCCAGCAGCTTGGCGGGTGGTGACACTGAAGCTTTCTTT
NA	TRBV7-9	NA	TRBJ2-2	CASSSGSSFGELFF	TGTGCCAGCAGCTCCGGGTCCTCTTTCGGGGAGCTGTTTTTT
NA	TRBV15	TRBD1	TRBJ2-7	CATRGDRGPYEQYF	TGTGCCACCAGGGGGGACAGGGGGCCCTACGAGCAGTACTTC
once	TRBV27	NA	TRBJ2-2	CASSVLGTGELFF	TGTGCCAGCAGTGTACTAGGAACCGGGGAGCTGTTTTTT
NA	TRBV19	TRBD1	TRBJ2-4	CASSIAGTGNLAFVKNIQYF	TGTGCCAGTAGTATAGCGGGGACAGGGAACTTAGCGTTTGTCAAAAACATTCAGTACTTC
few	TRBV6-1	TRBD1	TRBJ2-7	CASTRTGEAYEQYF	TGTGCCAGCACTCGGACAGGGGAGGCCTACGAGCAGTACTTC
NA	TRBV18	NA	TRBJ2-5	CASSPPGSRGETQYF	TGTGCCAGCTCACCACCGGGATCTCGGGGGGAGACCCAGTACTTC
NA	TRBV10-2	TRBD1	TRBJ1-6	CASSESLTGVSSPLHF	TGCGCCAGCAGTGAATCCTTGACAGGGGTTAGTTCACCCCTCCACTTT
once	TRBV7-9	TRBD1	TRBJ2-2	CASRDRANTGELFF	TGTGCCAGCAGAGACAGGGCGAACACCGGGGAGCTGTTTTTT
NA	TRBV30	TRBD1	TRBJ1-3	CAWGVRTGYRNTIYF	TGTGCCTGGGGTGTACGGACAGGGTATAGAAACACCATATATTTT
NA	TRBV28	TRBD2	TRBJ2-7	CASRAGTSGILRTYEQYF	TGTGCCAGCAGGGCCGGGACTAGCGGAATCTTGCGGACCTACGAGCAGTACTTC
NA	TRBV2	NA	TRBJ2-5	CASSDLAGQETQYF	TGTGCCAGCAGTGATTTGGCGGGCCAAGAGACCCAGTACTTC
NA	TRBV11-2	NA	TRBJ2-1	CASSPIRQATYNEQFF	TGTGCCAGCAGCCCAATTAGACAGGCCACCTACAATGAGCAGTTCTTC
NA	TRBV10-1	NA	TRBJ1-3	CASSDSGNTIYF	TGCGCCAGCAGTGATTCGGGGAACACCATATATTTT
NA	TRBV12-5	NA	TRBJ1-1	CASGFQMNTEAFF	TGTGCTAGTGGTTTTCAGATGAACACTGAAGCTTTCTTT
NA	TRBV7-3	NA	TRBJ2-3	CASSVGADTQYF	TGTGCCAGCAGCGTCGGGGCAGATACGCAGTATTTT
once	TRBV7-9	TRBD2	TRBJ2-4	CSSSSPSGGGRENIQYF	TGTTCCAGCAGTTCACCCTCTGGGGGCGGGAGGGAAAACATTCAGTACTTC
NA	TRBV5-6	NA	TRBJ1-2	CASSPGHRRAYGYTF	TGTGCCAGCAGCCCGGGACACCGAAGGGCCTATGGCTACACCTTC
NA	TRBV19	NA	TRBJ1-1	CASTRWFPNTEAFF	TGTGCCAGTACGAGATGGTTTCCGAACACTGAAGCTTTCTTT
NA	TRBV5-8	TRBD1	TRBJ2-3	CASSLGVGQITDTQYF	TGTGCCAGCAGCTTGGGTGTGGGACAGATCACAGATACGCAGTATTTT
NA	TRBV7-9	TRBD2	TRBJ2-2	CASSLEPSGTGELFF	TGTGCCAGCAGCTTGGAGCCTAGCGGGACTGGGGAGCTGTTTTTT
NA	TRBV29-1	NA	TRBJ1-1	CSADRNTEAFF	TGCAGCGCGGACAGGAACACTGAAGCTTTCTTT
NA	TRBV30	NA	TRBJ1-4	CAWSAKNRRPNEKLFF	TGTGCCTGGAGTGCGAAGAACAGGAGACCTAATGAAAAACTGTTTTTT
NA	TRBV18	TRBD1	TRBJ2-1	CASSPKPETGPYNEQFF	TGTGCCAGCTCACCAAAGCCGGAGACAGGGCCCTACAATGAGCAGTTCTTC